The present entry profiles one T cell receptor (beta chain) with its context. Its antigen is not identified. Nominally healthy donors were sampled, though unrecorded immune exposures were likely. The sample originates from a study of cytomegalovirus exposure and HLA in healthy donors. Findings and limits, study-wide: Earlier analysis found most TCR beta V segments productive about 87% or about 30% of the time. Later analysis suggested most CMV-associated TCR beta chains were HLA-restricted.

The PCR contained 60 Vbeta and 13 Jbeta primers. Using immunoSEQ multiplex PCR, the repertoire was profiled, and TCRdb retains in-frame clones only, with some absent. The sample consists of roughly 180,000 clones, approximately 71% of them appearing once. V shed 3 bases, J shed 4 bases, and the junction held 8 bases outside the gene matches. Germline V gene lookup returns CDR1 LNHDA and CDR2 SQIVND (reference sequence). The CDR3 extends over 16 amino acids. The sequence was collected from a woman aged 35 to 49 in good health and CMV-seropositive. This rearrangement joins TRBV19 to TRBJ1-5; 8 positions agree with TRBD1. Sequenced sample: PBMCs. The CDR3 bases are TGTGCCAGTAGTATTCAGACAGGGGCCCCGAATCAGCCCCAGCATTTT. Translating gives CASSIQTGAPNQPQHF.